What follows describes a single T cell receptor (beta chain). What it binds is unknown. This sample was taken from a study of T cells in Graves' hyperthyroidism and ophthalmopathy. As for the study in general: Any treatment followed the collection of peripheral blood at initial diagnosis.

Progressors' blood was drawn at hyperthyroidism diagnosis, before ophthalmopathy symptoms. The ends lost 8 bases at V and 6 bases at J; junction bases unmatched: 7. Germline V gene data show CDR1 as MNHEY and CDR2 as SVGAGI. CDR3 length: 14 residues. Findings and limits, study-wide: Appearing also in blood were most of the thyroid clonotypes expanded above 0.001. Stable hyperthyroidism was separated from ophthalmopathy by a model based on 13 V-J features.

Amplification targeted TCR beta CDR3 regions from RNA transcripts. Initially, a first-round RT-PCR of the TCR CDR3 employed the HTBI primer set. TCRdb itself ran the multiplex PCR reads through MiXCR, one entry per CDR3 protein. The table has roughly 130,000 distinct CDR3 sequences, 22% seen once. The source material was blood. This receptor was taken from a woman between 50 and 59 years old with Graves' hyperthyroidism that later progressed to Graves' ophthalmopathy. The rearrangement joins TRBV6-5 to TRBJ2-3; 11 bases match TRBD2. Here the CDR3 reads CASVSGRAVDTQYF. CDR3 sequence (DNA): TGTGCCAGCGTTAGCGGGAGGGCCGTGGATACGCAGTATTTT.